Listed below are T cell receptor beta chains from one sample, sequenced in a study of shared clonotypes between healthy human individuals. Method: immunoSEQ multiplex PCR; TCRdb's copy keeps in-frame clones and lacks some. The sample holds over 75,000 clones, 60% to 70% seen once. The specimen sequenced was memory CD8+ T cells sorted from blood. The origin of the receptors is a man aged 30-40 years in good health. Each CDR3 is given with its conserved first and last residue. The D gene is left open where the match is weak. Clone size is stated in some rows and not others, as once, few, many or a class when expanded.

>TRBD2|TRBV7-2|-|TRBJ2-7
CASSLGRAGGPLEQYF
TGTGCCAGCAGCTTAGGGCGAGCGGGAGGGCCCCTCGAGCAGTACTTC
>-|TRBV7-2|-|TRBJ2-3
CASSLSGIGTDTQYF
TGTGCCAGCAGCTTAAGTGGGATTGGCACAGATACGCAGTATTTT
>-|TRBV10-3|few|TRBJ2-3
CAISESMNPPTDTQYF
TGTGCCATCAGTGAGTCGATGAATCCCCCCACAGATACGCAGTATTTT
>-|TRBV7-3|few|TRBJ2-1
CASSLSALAGWSYNEQFF
TGTGCCAGCAGCTTATCCGCTCTGGCGGGATGGTCGTACAATGAGCAGTTCTTC
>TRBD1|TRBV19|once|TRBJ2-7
CASSIRGQGASEQYF
TGTGCCAGTAGTATAAGGGGACAGGGGGCTTCCGAGCAGTACTTC
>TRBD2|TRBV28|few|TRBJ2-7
CATTGTTYEQYF
TGTGCCACCACCGGGACTACCTACGAGCAGTACTTC
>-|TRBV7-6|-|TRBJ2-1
CASSPQLVVGDNEQFF
TGTGCCAGCAGCCCACAGTTAGTAGTAGGAGACAATGAGCAGTTCTTC
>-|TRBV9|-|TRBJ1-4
CASSVSGEKLFF
TGTGCCAGCAGCGTTTCGGGGGAAAAACTGTTTTTT
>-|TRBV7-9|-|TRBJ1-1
CASRAPLRQDARTEAFF
TGTGCCAGCAGGGCGCCCCTTCGACAGGACGCACGCACTGAAGCTTTCTTT
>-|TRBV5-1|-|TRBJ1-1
CASSLGVLGDEAFF
TGCGCCAGCAGCTTGGGGGTCTTGGGGGATGAAGCTTTCTTT
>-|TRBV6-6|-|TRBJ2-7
CASREAGGSYEQYF
TGTGCCAGCCGCGAGGCGGGCGGTAGCTACGAGCAGTACTTC
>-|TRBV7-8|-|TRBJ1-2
CASSLENNGYTF
TGTGCCAGCAGCTTAGAGAATAATGGCTACACCTTC
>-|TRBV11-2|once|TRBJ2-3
CASSLRGTSTDTQYF
TGTGCCAGCAGCTTACGCGGGACTAGCACAGATACGCAGTATTTT
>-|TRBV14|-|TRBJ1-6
CASSPSTGFYNSPLHF
TGTGCCAGCAGCCCCTCAACAGGGTTCTATAATTCACCCCTCCACTTT
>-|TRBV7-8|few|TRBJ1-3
CASSLAVGF
TGTGCCAGCAGCTTAGCGGTAGGGTTT
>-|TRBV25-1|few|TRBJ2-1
CASSELQGIDGGEQFF
TGTGCCAGCAGTGAATTACAGGGTATCGATGGGGGTGAGCAGTTCTTC
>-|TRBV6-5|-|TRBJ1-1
CASSLRENTEAFF
TGTGCCAGCAGTTTACGAGAGAACACTGAAGCTTTCTTT
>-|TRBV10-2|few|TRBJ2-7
CASSESTWGGEQYF
TGCGCCAGCAGTGAGTCGACGTGGGGCGGCGAGCAGTACTTC
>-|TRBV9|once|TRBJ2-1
CASSVSSGYNEQFF
TGTGCCAGCAGCGTGAGTAGCGGCTACAATGAGCAGTTCTTC
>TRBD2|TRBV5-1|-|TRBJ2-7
CASSFSSGSYEQYF
TGCGCCAGCAGCTTTAGTAGCGGGTCTTACGAGCAGTACTTC
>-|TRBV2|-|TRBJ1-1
CASNQGSTEAFF
TGTGCCAGCAACCAAGGGTCCACTGAAGCTTTCTTT
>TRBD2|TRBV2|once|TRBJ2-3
CASSEVLAADNTDTQYF
TGTGCCAGCAGTGAAGTCCTAGCGGCCGATAACACAGATACGCAGTATTTT
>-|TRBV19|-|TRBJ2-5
CASSIWGGGETQYF
TGTGCCAGTAGTATATGGGGGGGCGGAGAGACCCAGTACTTC
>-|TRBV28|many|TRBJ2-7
CASDRGYEQYF
TGTGCCAGCGACCGTGGCTACGAGCAGTACTTC
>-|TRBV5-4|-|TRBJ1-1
CASSLAGSRRRDEAFF
TGTGCCAGCAGCTTGGCGGGTAGCAGACGCAGGGATGAAGCTTTCTTT
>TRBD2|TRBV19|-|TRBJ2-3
CASSIASSGRATQYF
TGTGCCAGTAGTATAGCTTCTAGCGGGCGGGCTACGCAGTATTTT
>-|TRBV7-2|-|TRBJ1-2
CASSHISGFFGYTF
TGTGCCAGCAGCCATATCTCAGGGTTTTTTGGCTACACCTTC
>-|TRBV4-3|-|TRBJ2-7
CASSQDRVSYEQYF
TGCGCCAGCAGCCAAGACAGGGTCTCGTACGAGCAGTACTTC
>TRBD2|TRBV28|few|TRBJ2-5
CASRPGLAQETQYF
TGTGCCAGCAGACCTGGACTAGCACAGGAGACCCAGTACTTC
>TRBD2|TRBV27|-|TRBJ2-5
CASSSLSGSRETQYF
TGTGCCAGCAGCTCCCTTAGCGGGAGTCGGGAGACCCAGTACTTC
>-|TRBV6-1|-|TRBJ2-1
CASRDGGYYNEQFF
TGTGCCAGCAGAGATGGGGGGTATTACAATGAGCAGTTCTTC
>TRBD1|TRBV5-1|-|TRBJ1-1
CASSWDSRTEAFF
TGCGCCAGCAGCTGGGACAGTAGGACTGAAGCTTTCTTT
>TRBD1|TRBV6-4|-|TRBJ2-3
CASSPRTGSTDTQYF
TGTGCCAGCAGTCCCCGGACAGGGAGCACAGATACGCAGTATTTT
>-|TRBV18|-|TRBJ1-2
CASSPDGNYGYTF
TGTGCCAGCTCACCCGACGGAAACTATGGCTACACCTTC
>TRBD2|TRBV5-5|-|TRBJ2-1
CASSLLAGYNEQFF
TGTGCCAGCAGCCTCTTAGCGGGATACAATGAACAGTTCTTC
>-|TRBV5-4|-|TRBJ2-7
CASRTGTSLGEQYF
TGTGCCAGCAGAACCGGGACGTCCTTGGGGGAGCAGTACTTC
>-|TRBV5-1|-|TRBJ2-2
CASSLNRQGELFF
TGCGCCAGCAGCTTAAATCGACAGGGGGAGCTGTTTTTT
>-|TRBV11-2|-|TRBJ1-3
CASSFTGHGNTIYF
TGTGCCAGCAGCTTTACAGGGCATGGAAACACCATATATTTT
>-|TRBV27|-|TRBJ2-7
CASSPLGSPGAGYEQYF
TGTGCCAGCAGTCCCCTTGGGAGCCCCGGGGCAGGTTACGAGCAGTACTTC
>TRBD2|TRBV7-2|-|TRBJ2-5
CASSPTSGRAGRQETQYF
TGTGCTAGCAGTCCGACTAGCGGGAGGGCCGGTCGCCAAGAGACCCAGTACTTC
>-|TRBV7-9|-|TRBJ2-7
CASSLLTTNSYEQYF
TGTGCCAGCAGCTTACTTACCACTAACTCCTACGAGCAGTACTTC
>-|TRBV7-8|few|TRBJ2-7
CASSLEPGGLDEQYF
TGTGCCAGCAGCTTAGAGCCCGGGGGGCTCGACGAGCAGTACTTC
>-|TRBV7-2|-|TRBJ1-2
CASSLSAQVGYTF
TGTGCCAGCAGCTTATCAGCTCAGGTCGGCTACACCTTC
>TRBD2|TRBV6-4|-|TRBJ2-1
CASSGLAGANEQFF
TGTGCCAGCAGTGGACTAGCGGGAGCCAATGAGCAGTTCTTC